In this sample, the clone carrying this T cell receptor (beta chain) turned up many times. Its specificity is not known. The sample belongs to a study of human T cells and chemical hapten exposure. Study outcomes and limitations: TCRs above 1 in 1000 frequency did not change with DPC sensitization.

This CDR3 contains 17 residues. Germline CDR1 reads ENHRY; CDR2 reads SYGVKD. Trimming at V came to 5 bases and at J to 0 bases, leaving 7 bases not matched to a gene. The time point is: patch test 1, 2 weeks after DPC sensitization. Treatment defined: therapeutic diphenylcyclopropenone sensitization with weekly scalp DPC. The total RNA was obtained from whole blood that was not fractionated. TCRdb redid the calling of the RACE reads with MiXCR, one entry per CDR3 protein. The top ten hold 3% to 4% of the sample, which has fewer than 100,000 distinct CDR3 sequences, roughly 12% seen once. The receptor was isolated from a woman aged 55-70 years with alopecia areata. Some clones in this sample may be carry-over from other donors' samples. The source was whole blood, collected in connection with sensitization to the hapten diphenylcyclopropenone (DPC). The rearrangement uses TRBV10-3 and TRBJ2-6; 7 nucleotides align to TRBD1. The CDR3 DNA reads TGTGCCATCAGTATCAGACAGGGATACTCTGGGGCCAACGTCCTGACTTTC. As protein: CAISIRQGYSGANVLTF.